These 26 T cell receptor beta chains were all obtained from the same sample, sequenced in a study of shared T cell receptors in the human thymus (dated by TCRdb to the early 2020s). Library preparation was by the immunoSEQ multiplex PCR assay. TCRdb stores this immuneACCESS table with in-frame sequences only. Part of the clones is absent; in the studies checked, under half of the shortfall reflects unresolved V genes, and no reason is known for the rest. The sample yields more than 550,000 clones; more than 75% were counted once. The ten largest clonotypes hold 0.0094% of the sample. Separately, the same data were catalogued under a study of human thymus T cells.

The sequencing input was thymocytes. These receptors all come from a boy less than two years old with a congenital heart defect. Donor details come from another sample of the same person, matched by shared clones.

This chain connects TRBV5-6 to TRBJ1-6; maybe TRBD1 (6 bases). This CDR3 has 15 residues. Germline lookup yields CDR1 SGHDT and CDR2 YYEEEE. The germline V and J ends were trimmed by 2 bases and 3 bases, with 9 bases remaining between them. The CDR3 nucleotides read TGTGCCAGCAGCTTACACAGGGACTATAATTCACCCCTCCACTTT. Translating gives CASSLHRDYNSPLHF.

The chain combines TRBV4-1 with TRBJ2-1; TRBD2 is a possible D gene (6 bases). The V end was cut by 0 bases, the J end by 7 bases, with 25 bases between. Germline CDR1 MGHRA, CDR2 YSYEKL. This CDR3 has 19 amino acids. In nucleotides, the CDR3 is TGCGCCAGCAGCCAAGATCCCCCACCCCCGGGAGACCCCTTGAATGAGCAGTTCTTC. It is translated as CASSQDPPPPGDPLNEQFF.

J is TRBJ1-5 and V is TRBV19; D might be TRBD1 (6 bases). Per the germline V gene, CDR1 is LNHDA and CDR2 is SQIVND (reference sequence). V lost 1 base to trimming and J lost 6 bases, with 10 bases between them. This CDR3 contains 14 residues. The CDR3 DNA reads TGTGCCAGTAGTATAGTACAGGGCGGTCAGCCCCAGCATTTT. Protein sequence: CASSIVQGGQPQHF. Supplemented by reference TRBV19 and TRBJ1-5, the full variable domain reads DGGITQSPKYLFRKEGQNVTLSCEQNLNHDAMYWYRQDPGQGLRLIYYSQIVNDFQKGDIAEGYSVSREKKESFPLTVTSAQKNPTAFYLCASSIVQGGQPQHFGDGTRLSIL.

The J gene is TRBJ2-2, the V gene TRBV5-1, with TRBD1 identical over 7 bases. Germline CDR1 reads SGHRS; CDR2 reads YFSETQ. The CDR3 covers 16 residues. Unmatched junction bases numbered 11, after V lost 4 bases and J lost 5 bases. CDR3 loop: CASSPPTGSSTGELFF. CDR3 sequence (DNA): TGCGCCAGCAGCCCCCCGACAGGGAGCTCTACCGGGGAGCTGTTTTTT.

The chain links TRBV30 to TRBJ1-3, with a possible D match to TRBD1 (6 bases). Germline CDR1 reads GTSNPN; CDR2 reads SVGIG (reference sequence). The CDR3 contains 15 residues. Trimming removed 4 bases at V and 0 bases at J, with 13 bases between. CDR3 region: CAWTRQVDSGNTIYF. In nucleotides, the CDR3 is TGTGCCTGGACTCGACAGGTTGACTCTGGAAACACCATATATTTT.

This clone came up a few times. This chain connects TRBV7-9 to TRBJ2-7; 7 nucleotides agree with TRBD1. Per the germline V gene, CDR1 is SEHNR and CDR2 is FQNEAQ (reference sequence). CDR3 length: 19 residues. The J segment lost 0 bases and the V segment lost 1 base, leaving 15 bases of the junction unmatched. CDR3 bases: TGTGCCAGCAGCTTAGGGGACAGAGGCCTGAGGTTGGGCTCCTACGAGCAGTACTTC. It encodes CASSLGDRGLRLGSYEQYF.

V usage is TRBV25-1 and J usage is TRBJ1-2; TRBD1 might be the D (5 bases). V lost 8 bases and J 7 bases, leaving 17 bases between the germline ends. This CDR3 has 13 residues. The germline CDR1 and CDR2 sequences are MGHDK and SYGVNS. CDR3 region: CASFHSGLGGYTF. CDR3 DNA sequence: TGTGCCAGCTTCCATTCAGGGCTAGGTGGCTACACCTTC.

This rearrangement joins TRBV11-2 to TRBJ2-3, with D unclear. Germline CDR1 SGHAT, CDR2 FQNNGV. The CDR3 spans 12 residues. V gave up 2 bases and J gave up 6 bases, with 6 bases separating them. CDR3 sequence (DNA): TGTGCCAGCAGCTTAACTTCGGATACGCAGTATTTT. Its translation: CASSLTSDTQYF.

As DNA, the CDR3 is TGTGCCACCAGCAGAGAAAAAACCGGGACAGACCAAGAGACCCAGTACTTC. Its translation is CATSREKTGTDQETQYF. The J gene is TRBJ2-5, the V gene TRBV15, with 7 nucleotides matching TRBD1. V was pared by 0 bases and J by 0 bases, with 7 bases of the junction left unmatched. This CDR3 spans 17 amino acids. Germline CDR1 and CDR2: LNHNV and YYDKDF (reference sequence).

The chain has TRBV6-1 and TRBJ1-5; a possible D gene is TRBD1 (5 bases). The ends were cut back, 0 bases at V and 5 bases at J, with 11 bases in the middle. Germline V lookup: CDR1 MNHNS, CDR2 SASEGT. CDR3 length: 15 amino acids. This chain's CDR3 is CASSEAGVRDQPQHF. For the CDR3, the DNA is TGTGCCAGCAGTGAAGCAGGGGTCCGAGATCAGCCCCAGCATTTT.

Only one count was recorded for this clone. The chain employs TRBV7-9 and TRBJ2-7, with TRBD1 matching over 7 bases. CDR3 length: 14 residues. Germline values: CDR1 SEHNR, CDR2 FQNEAQ (reference sequence). Trimming removed 3 bases from V and 2 bases from J; junction bases left unmatched: 4. The CDR3 DNA is TGTGCCAGCAGCTTGACAGGGCCTCCCTACGAGCAGTACTTC. Its protein product is CASSLTGPPYEQYF.

The chain couples TRBV15 to TRBJ2-2; perhaps TRBD2 as D (6 bases). Trimming cost V 0 bases and J 4 bases, with 15 bases left between them. CDR1 is LNHNV, CDR2 YYDKDF, per germline (reference sequence). The CDR3 is 17 residues long. CDR3 protein: CATSRDQEGRGTGELFF. In DNA, the CDR3 is TGTGCCACCAGCAGAGATCAGGAGGGACGTGGCACCGGGGAGCTGTTTTTT.

The J gene is TRBJ2-7, the V gene TRBV6-6, with 7 bases identical to TRBD1. Trimming at V came to 6 bases and at J to 2 bases, leaving 7 bases not matched to a gene. This CDR3 has 14 amino acids. In germline, CDR1 is MNHNY, CDR2 SVGAGI (reference sequence). The DNA of the CDR3 is TGTGCCAGCAGACGGGACAGTTTACCCTACGAGCAGTACTTC. This sequence encodes CASRRDSLPYEQYF.

CDR3 sequence: CASSFVPRGLYEQYF. In DNA, the CDR3 is TGTGCCAGCAGCTTCGTCCCCCGGGGTCTCTACGAGCAGTACTTC. V and J are TRBV13 and TRBJ2-7; D might be TRBD2 (5 bases). V was trimmed by 3 bases and J by 3 bases, leaving 15 bases between them. Germline CDR1 reads PRHDT; CDR2 reads FYEKMQ (reference sequence). The CDR3 is 15 amino acids. The full variable domain, rest sourced from reference TRBV13 and TRBJ2-7, is AAGVIQSPRHLIKEKRETATLKCYPIPRHDTVYWYQQGPGQDPQFLISFYEKMQSDKGSIPDRFSAQQFSDYHSELNMSSLELGDSALYFCASSFVPRGLYEQYFGPGTRLTVT.

The J gene is TRBJ2-5, the V gene TRBV5-4; 8 bases are a match to TRBD2. Germline CDR1 and CDR2: SGHNT and YYREEE (reference sequence). The length of the CDR3 is 15 residues. J was trimmed by 5 bases and V by 1 base; bases with no gene match: 7. CDR3 loop: CASSLMGREAETQYF. In DNA form, the CDR3 reads TGTGCCAGCAGCTTGATGGGGCGGGAGGCGGAGACCCAGTACTTC. Combining the CDR3 with reference TRBV5-4 and TRBJ2-5 gives the whole variable domain ETGVTQSPTHLIKTRGQQVTLRCSSQSGHNTVSWYQQALGQGPQFIFQYYREEENGRGNFPPRFSGLQFPNYSSELNVNALELDDSALYLCASSLMGREAETQYFGPGTRLLVL.

The gene calls are TRBV5-4 and TRBJ2-7; 8 positions agree with TRBD2. This CDR3 contains 15 residues. Germline V gives CDR1 SGHNT, CDR2 YYREEE (reference sequence). Germline trimming cut 4 bases from V and 1 base from J; bases unmatched to any gene: 7. The CDR3 protein is CASSLSGIGSYEQYF. The DNA for the CDR3 is TGTGCCAGCAGCCTTAGCGGGATTGGTTCCTACGAGCAGTACTTC.

V usage is TRBV9 and J usage is TRBJ2-5, with D perhaps TRBD1 (6 bases). Germline values: CDR1 SGDLS, CDR2 YYNGEE. The CDR3 length is 13 residues. Trimming removed 4 bases at V and 5 bases at J, with 12 bases between. The CDR3 region has the DNA TGTGCCAGCAGCACCAGGGGATCGGAGACCCAGTACTTC. This sequence encodes CASSTRGSETQYF.

The CDR3 sequence is CASSLLDRIHGYTF. CDR3 sequence (DNA): TGTGCCAGCAGCCTCTTGGACAGGATTCATGGCTACACCTTC. The gene calls are TRBV14 and TRBJ1-2; 7 positions match TRBD1. Per the germline V gene, CDR1 is SGHDN and CDR2 is FVKESK. The V gene end was trimmed by 4 bases and the J gene end by 6 bases; junction bases not matched to a gene: 8. The CDR3 contains 14 residues.

The chain is built from TRBV27 and TRBJ1-1; 7 nucleotides align to TRBD1. This CDR3 is built from 15 residues. CDR1 and CDR2 from the germline V gene are MNHEY and SMNVEV (reference sequence). Germline trimming cut 4 bases from V and 5 bases from J; bases unmatched to any gene: 10. The DNA of the CDR3 is TGTGCCAGCAGTTACCCGGGGGCAGGGGGAACTGAAGCTTTCTTT. Translation gives CASSYPGAGGTEAFF.

This clone came up once. The rearrangement uses TRBV11-3 and TRBJ2-1; the match to TRBD1 covers 8 bases. CDR3 length: 15 amino acids. CDR1 and CDR2 from the germline V gene are SGHNT and YENEEA. Trimming at V came to 5 bases and at J to 7 bases, leaving 10 bases not matched to a gene. The chain's CDR3 is CASSEGQGSVNEQFF. CDR3 in DNA: TGTGCCAGCAGCGAAGGACAGGGTTCGGTAAATGAGCAGTTCTTC.

The rearrangement joins TRBV4-2 to TRBJ1-1, with D possibly matching TRBD1 (5 bases). Germline CDR1 reads LGHNA; CDR2 reads YNFKEQ. There are 16 residues in the CDR3. Trimming removed 0 bases at V and 1 base at J, with 12 bases between. The CDR3 reads CASSQEQGDPNTEAFF. The CDR3 DNA reads TGTGCCAGCAGCCAAGAGCAGGGCGACCCGAACACTGAAGCTTTCTTT.

V is TRBV15 and J is TRBJ1-1, with D possibly being TRBD1 (5 bases). The CDR3 spans 14 residues. Trimming took 3 bases from V and 2 from J, leaving 10 bases between them. Germline loops: CDR1 LNHNV, CDR2 YYDKDF (reference sequence). The CDR3 nucleotides are TGTGCCACCAGCAGTGAGCAGGGTAACACTGAAGCTTTCTTT. Residues: CATSSEQGNTEAFF. Looking up the rest from reference TRBV15 and TRBJ1-1 gives the full variable domain: DAMVIQNPRYQVTQFGKPVTLSCSQTLNHNVMYWYQQKSSQAPKLLFHYYDKDFNNEADTPDNFQSRRPNTSFCFLDIRSPGLGDTAMYLCATSSEQGNTEAFFGQGTRLTVV.

V gene TRBV5-1 combines with J gene TRBJ2-1; TRBD2 aligns across 7 bases. The CDR3 length is 14 residues. Germline-derived CDR1 and CDR2 are SGHRS and YFSETQ. V lost 5 bases and J lost 3; bases outside the gene matches: 5. The CDR3 nucleotides read TGCGCCAGCAGACGCGGACTAGTCTACAATGAGCAGTTCTTC. Translation gives CASRRGLVYNEQFF.

The V call is TRBV4-1, the J call TRBJ2-7; D might be TRBD2 (5 bases). Germline-derived CDR1 and CDR2 are MGHRA and YSYEKL. Trimming shortened V by 0 bases and J by 4 bases, and 10 bases separated the two germline ends. The CDR3 length is 14 residues. The DNA for the CDR3 is TGCGCCAGCAGCCAAGATCGAGCGGAGTACGAGCAGTACTTC. It translates to CASSQDRAEYEQYF.

The V call is TRBV28, the J call TRBJ2-5, with 8 bases matching TRBD2. The V gene's germline CDR1 is MDHEN and CDR2 SYDVKM. The length of the CDR3 is 15 residues. V lost 7 bases, J lost 1 base, and 8 bases stayed unmatched. The CDR3 is CASTYRGGAQETQYF. The CDR3, as DNA: TGTGCCAGCACCTACCGGGGGGGGGCCCAAGAGACCCAGTACTTC.

This clone was seen more than once but under ten times. V usage is TRBV14 and J usage is TRBJ1-6; D not resolved. CDR3 length: 12 amino acids. The germline V and J ends were trimmed by 4 bases and 11 bases, with 9 bases remaining between them. Germline-derived CDR1 and CDR2 are SGHDN and FVKESK. CDR3 sequence: CASSRRGTPLHF. CDR3 coding DNA: TGTGCCAGCAGCCGTAGAGGGACACCCCTCCACTTT.